These T cell receptor beta chains were read from a single sample in a study of molecular identifiers for immune sequencing clone quantification. TCRdb reprocessed the PCR reads with MiXCR, giving one entry per CDR3 protein. This sample yields some 580,000 distinct CDR3 sequences, of which roughly 27% are seen a single time; 0.78% belongs to the top ten. The sequencing input was naive CD8+ T cells from blood, with Jurkat cell RNA spiked in. The receptor source for this set is a human donor in good health. Some libraries in this study had Jurkat cell RNA spiked in. Each CDR3 is given without its conserved first and last residue. A D gene is named only where the DNA matches it firmly.

CDR3aa: ASSTGTGLGQPQH
v_gene: TRBV9
j_gene: TRBJ1-5
d_gene: TRBD1
len: 13

CDR3aa: ASSQDVDSMNTEAF
v_gene: TRBV4-3
j_gene: TRBJ1-1
d_gene: NA
len: 14

CDR3aa: ASSQSAGYSNQPQH
v_gene: TRBV4-1
j_gene: TRBJ1-5
d_gene: NA
len: 14

CDR3aa: ASSPSPVLAGGPGNIQY
v_gene: TRBV7-3
j_gene: TRBJ2-4
d_gene: TRBD2
len: 17

CDR3aa: ASIESTEAF
v_gene: TRBV19
j_gene: TRBJ1-1
d_gene: NA
len: 9

CDR3aa: ASSQVPEGFHTDTQY
v_gene: TRBV3-2
j_gene: TRBJ2-3
d_gene: NA
len: 15

CDR3aa: ASSPQGARNIQY
v_gene: TRBV27
j_gene: TRBJ2-4
d_gene: TRBD1
len: 12

CDR3aa: AWTSGGSNQPQH
v_gene: TRBV30
j_gene: TRBJ1-5
d_gene: NA
len: 12

CDR3aa: ASSTTSGSLDTQY
v_gene: TRBV19
j_gene: TRBJ2-3
d_gene: TRBD2
len: 13

CDR3aa: GSSIGRGYGYT
v_gene: TRBV19
j_gene: TRBJ1-2
d_gene: NA
len: 11

CDR3aa: ASSVVGGGDTQY
v_gene: TRBV9
j_gene: TRBJ2-3
d_gene: TRBD2
len: 12

CDR3aa: SATVFPSSYNEQF
v_gene: TRBV20-1
j_gene: TRBJ2-1
d_gene: NA
len: 13

CDR3aa: ASSQHPGQGTYEQY
v_gene: TRBV4-3
j_gene: TRBJ2-7
d_gene: TRBD1
len: 14

CDR3aa: ASSSPQGANTEAF
v_gene: TRBV27
j_gene: TRBJ1-1
d_gene: TRBD1
len: 13

CDR3aa: ASSSPGQGVDQETQY
v_gene: TRBV12-3/TRBV12-4
j_gene: TRBJ2-5
d_gene: TRBD1
len: 15

CDR3aa: ASSQDGRLAGAAYEQY
v_gene: TRBV4-2
j_gene: TRBJ2-7
d_gene: TRBD2
len: 16

CDR3aa: ASSLSWGGGTYYEQY
v_gene: TRBV27
j_gene: TRBJ2-7
d_gene: NA
len: 15

CDR3aa: ASSQELQGIGGYEQY
v_gene: TRBV4-3
j_gene: TRBJ2-7
d_gene: NA
len: 15

CDR3aa: ASAFSSKLNEKLF
v_gene: TRBV6-5
j_gene: TRBJ1-4
d_gene: NA
len: 13

CDR3aa: ASSHGGRSSYDEQF
v_gene: TRBV19
j_gene: TRBJ2-1
d_gene: NA
len: 14

CDR3aa: SASPRGEVGANVLT
v_gene: TRBV20-1
j_gene: TRBJ2-6
d_gene: TRBD2
len: 14

CDR3aa: AWDRDFGYT
v_gene: TRBV30
j_gene: TRBJ1-2
d_gene: TRBD1
len: 9

CDR3aa: ASSLALDADTQY
v_gene: TRBV5-4
j_gene: TRBJ2-3
d_gene: NA
len: 12

CDR3aa: SVGTTHEQY
v_gene: TRBV29-1
j_gene: TRBJ2-7
d_gene: NA
len: 9

CDR3aa: SVEVNGANTGELF
v_gene: TRBV29-1
j_gene: TRBJ2-2
d_gene: NA
len: 13

CDR3aa: ASSLYGLTNYEQY
v_gene: TRBV7-2
j_gene: TRBJ2-7
d_gene: NA
len: 13

CDR3aa: ATSEQGVTGELF
v_gene: TRBV24-1
j_gene: TRBJ2-2
d_gene: NA
len: 12

CDR3aa: SAAPVPQETQY
v_gene: TRBV20-1
j_gene: TRBJ2-5
d_gene: NA
len: 11

CDR3aa: ASSYAVFGTGDNEQF
v_gene: TRBV6-5
j_gene: TRBJ2-1
d_gene: TRBD1
len: 15

CDR3aa: ASSMDFEYAQY
v_gene: TRBV19
j_gene: TRBJ2-7
d_gene: NA
len: 11

CDR3aa: ASSHGSTTFYEQY
v_gene: TRBV6-5
j_gene: TRBJ2-7
d_gene: NA
len: 13

CDR3aa: CVEDGQGDYEQY
v_gene: TRBV29-1
j_gene: TRBJ2-7
d_gene: TRBD1
len: 12

CDR3aa: ASSEDWTAFEAF
v_gene: TRBV2
j_gene: TRBJ1-1
d_gene: NA
len: 12

CDR3aa: ASSYGLRDQPQH
v_gene: TRBV6-2/TRBV6-3
j_gene: TRBJ1-5
d_gene: NA
len: 12

CDR3aa: ASSSLLGSYEQY
v_gene: TRBV7-9
j_gene: TRBJ2-7
d_gene: NA
len: 12

CDR3aa: SGPGGGPYGYT
v_gene: TRBV20-1
j_gene: TRBJ1-2
d_gene: NA
len: 11

CDR3aa: ASSLAANEKLF
v_gene: TRBV19
j_gene: TRBJ1-4
d_gene: NA
len: 11

CDR3aa: ASSLVPGTATQY
v_gene: TRBV27
j_gene: TRBJ2-3
d_gene: NA
len: 12

CDR3aa: ASSQDSGEKLF
v_gene: TRBV14
j_gene: TRBJ1-4
d_gene: NA
len: 11

CDR3aa: ASSEGSPLH
v_gene: TRBV6-1
j_gene: TRBJ1-6
d_gene: NA
len: 9

CDR3aa: SAGDRLTDTQY
v_gene: TRBV29-1
j_gene: TRBJ2-3
d_gene: TRBD1
len: 11

CDR3aa: ASSQDELAGASLGELF
v_gene: TRBV4-3
j_gene: TRBJ2-2
d_gene: TRBD2
len: 16

CDR3aa: ASSSQYEREGRGSVHEQY
v_gene: TRBV7-9
j_gene: TRBJ2-7
d_gene: TRBD2
len: 18

CDR3aa: ASSYVVASDTQY
v_gene: TRBV6-2/TRBV6-3
j_gene: TRBJ2-3
d_gene: NA
len: 12

CDR3aa: ASSLIGYEQY
v_gene: TRBV7-9
j_gene: TRBJ2-7
d_gene: NA
len: 10

CDR3aa: ASSLSSGDHYEQY
v_gene: TRBV7-9
j_gene: TRBJ2-7
d_gene: TRBD2
len: 13

CDR3aa: ASSFSQRGADTQY
v_gene: TRBV12-3/TRBV12-4
j_gene: TRBJ2-3
d_gene: NA
len: 13

CDR3aa: ASSPGLAVYEQY
v_gene: TRBV27
j_gene: TRBJ2-7
d_gene: TRBD2
len: 12

CDR3aa: ASSGGRDYEQY
v_gene: TRBV5-6
j_gene: TRBJ2-7
d_gene: NA
len: 11

CDR3aa: ASSQTGITQETQY
v_gene: TRBV4-1
j_gene: TRBJ2-5
d_gene: TRBD1
len: 13